This TCR beta chain was profiled in a study of CD8 T cells in Susac syndrome. Reverse transcription of about 0.5 to 1 ug RNA was carried out with random hexamers. Across 54 Vbeta and 13 Jbeta, immunoSEQ multiplex PCR amplified TCR beta CDR3. TCRdb itself ran the immunoSEQ multiplex PCR reads through MiXCR, one entry per CDR3 protein. Of some 110,000 distinct CDR3 sequences listed, over 90% are singletons. TEMRA cells were FACS-enriched and CD8+ and CD4+ T cells negatively isolated. Regarding the study as a whole: An acknowledgment was made by the study that its TCR sequencing and HLA analysis involved relatively few individuals.

This clonotype was detected a few times. Its antigen is undetermined. The CDR3 runs 12 residues. CDR1 and CDR2 from the germline V gene are SQVTM and ANQGSEA. V gave up 7 bases and J gave up 0 bases, with 9 bases separating them. The sequenced sample was CD8+ T cells from PBMCs. The chain has TRBV29-1 and TRBJ1-1; D is undetermined. This clonotype was obtained from a human donor with multiple sclerosis. The CDR3 sequence: CSAFTLNTEAFF. The DNA for the CDR3 is TGCAGCGCCTTCACACTGAACACTGAAGCTTTCTTT.